This T cell receptor beta chain came from a study of identical twins. TCRdb reprocessed the 5' RACE reads with MiXCR, giving one entry per CDR3 protein. This table has some 690,000 distinct CDR3 sequences, about 20% appearing once. J was trimmed by 5 bases and V by 4 bases; bases with no gene match: 16. CDR1 and CDR2 (germline): ENHRY, SYGVKD. This CDR3 is 17 amino acids long. This same sample was also part of a study on T cells expressing NK-cell markers.

The TCR originated in a woman aged 18-35 years in good health. The chain joins TRBV10-3 to TRBJ2-7; 8 bases fit TRBD1. Sequenced input: PBMCs. The CDR3 DNA is TGTGCCATCAGTGGTCCGGCTCGTACAGGGGGTTCCCACGAGCAGTACTTC. This encodes CAISGPARTGGSHEQYF.